The clone carrying this TCR beta chain was seen once. TCRdb reanalysed the PCR reads using MiXCR and keeps one entry per CDR3 protein. The repertoire includes approximately 12,000 distinct CDR3 sequences, approximately 50% of them detected once, and about 42% sits in the top ten. This entry belongs to a study of tumor-infiltrating lymphocytes in oesophageal squamous cell carcinoma. Germline CDR1 and CDR2: MNHNS and SASEGT. This CDR3 spans 14 amino acids. The clonotype was recovered from a female donor with esophageal squamous cell carcinoma. The V gene is TRBV6-1, the J gene TRBJ2-7; tentatively, D is TRBD1 (5 bases). Gene TRBJ1-2 matches the end of the DNA better, so the J call may be wrong. The specimen was esophageal tumor tissue. CDR3 in amino acids: CASSEVKGVGGYTF. The DNA for the CDR3 is TGTGCCAGCAGTGAAGTAAAAGGGGTCGGGGGCTACACCTTC.